The clone carrying this T cell receptor beta chain was observed a few times. As yet, its antigen is unknown. Extracted RNA was reverse transcribed, and the resulting cDNA served as sequencing template. Repertoires were generated with immunoSEQ multiplex PCR, while TCRdb's copy carries only in-frame clones and drops some. The profile shows fewer than 150,000 clones, 35% to 40% of them singletons. This CDR3 region has 16 residues. Per the germline V gene, CDR1 is SQVTM and CDR2 is ANQGSEA. Between the trimmed V and J ends, which lost 1 base and 0 bases, there was a span of 13 bases. From alopecia areata patients, lesional scalp punch biopsies and peripheral blood were collected. Sorting of PBMCs yielded the CD4+ and CD8+ T cells. This sample is drawn from a study of CD8+ T cells in alopecia areata. At the level of the study: Oral tofacitinib (5 to 10 mg twice daily) was administered to treated patients. Study conclusions and caveats: Lesional scalp, especially alopecia totalis/universalis, showed higher clonality than normal scalp.

This rearrangement joins TRBV29-1 to TRBJ2-4; tentative D call: TRBD2 (7 bases). The clonotype comes from a human donor with alopecia areata. Sequenced material: CD4+ T cells sorted from blood. The CDR3 spells CSVEVGGGGAKNIQYF. DNA for the CDR3: TGCAGCGTTGAAGTTGGGGGAGGGGGAGCCAAAAACATTCAGTACTTC.